Below, 31 T cell receptor beta chains from the same sample are listed, as sequenced in a study of cytomegalovirus exposure and HLA in healthy donors. 60 Vbeta and 13 Jbeta primers were used in PCR. Produced via immunoSEQ multiplex PCR; TCRdb's table is partial and in-frame only. Among roughly 150,000 clones listed, over 60% were seen once. Sequencing was done on a sample of PBMCs. These receptors were taken from a male donor in good health and CMV-seronegative.

This clone appeared once. V gene TRBV7-3 combines with J gene TRBJ2-1, with 8 bases fitting TRBD2. V dropped 5 bases and J dropped 7; count of bases not matched to a gene: 7. The V gene's germline CDR1 is SGHTA and CDR2 FQGTGA. The CDR3 spans 14 residues. The CDR3, as DNA: TGTGCCAGCAGCAGGGACACGGGAGGGAATGAGCAGTTCTTC. Its protein product is CASSRDTGGNEQFF.

The chain combines TRBV19 with TRBJ1-2; D is uncertain. The CDR3 sequence is 13 residues long. Trimming shortened V by 1 base and J by 8 bases, and 11 bases separated the two germline ends. The germline V gene has CDR1 LNHDA and CDR2 SQIVND (reference sequence). The CDR3 loop reads CASSIGPTMGYTF. In DNA, the CDR3 is TGTGCCAGTAGTATAGGTCCCACTATGGGCTACACCTTC.

The count of this clone is one. The chain employs TRBV27 and TRBJ1-1; the D gene is possibly TRBD1 (5 bases). This CDR3 is built from 13 residues. Germline CDR1 and CDR2: MNHEY and SMNVEV (reference sequence). Trimming stripped 3 bases from V and 6 bases from J, with 11 bases between. DNA of the CDR3: TGTGCCAGCAGTTTTCCAGGGTCCCCTGAAGCTTTCTTT. This codes for CASSFPGSPEAFF.

This chain connects TRBV30 to TRBJ2-6; no clear D gene. This CDR3 region has 16 residues. CDR1 GTSNPN and CDR2 SVGIG come from the germline V gene (reference sequence). V shed 2 bases and J shed 0 bases, with 11 bases lying between them. CDR3 DNA sequence: TGTGCCTGGAGTAGCCCGGTTAGCTCTGGGGCCAACGTCCTGACTTTC. Amino acid sequence: CAWSSPVSSGANVLTF. Full variable domain (outside the CDR3, taken from reference TRBV30 and TRBJ2-6): SQTIHQWPATLVQPVGSPLSLECTVEGTSNPNLYWYRQAAGRGLQLLFYSVGIGQISSEVPQNLSASRPQDRQFILSSKKLLLSDSGFYLCAWSSPVSSGANVLTFGAGSRLTVL.

This chain uses TRBV7-2 with TRBJ2-7; 8 bases align to TRBD1. CDR1 is SGHTA, CDR2 FQGNSA, per germline. CDR3 length equals 15 residues. V gave up 5 bases and J gave up 3 bases; unmatched junction bases: 9. The chain's CDR3 is CASSPGQGALYEQYF. As DNA, the CDR3 is TGTGCCAGCAGCCCTGGACAGGGAGCCCTCTACGAGCAGTACTTC.

The chain uses TRBV9 and TRBJ2-7, with 7 bases aligning to TRBD1. Trimming took 0 bases from V and 2 from J; bases not matched to a gene: 5. The CDR3 is 15 residues long. Germline assignment: CDR1 SGDLS and CDR2 YYNGEE. CDR3: CASSVEQGLAYEQYF. The CDR3 nucleotides read TGTGCCAGCAGCGTAGAACAGGGGCTGGCCTACGAGCAGTACTTC. Using reference TRBV9 and TRBJ2-7 for the parts outside the CDR3, the full variable domain is DSGVTQTPKHLITATGQRVTLRCSPRSGDLSVYWYQQSLDQGLQFLIQYYNGEERAKGNILERFSAQQFPDLHSELNLSSLELGDSALYFCASSVEQGLAYEQYFGPGTRLTVT.

The chain uses TRBV5-4 and TRBJ1-4; no clear D gene. Germline loops: CDR1 SGHNT, CDR2 YYREEE (reference sequence). V was trimmed by 0 bases and J by 7 bases, leaving 13 bases between them. This CDR3 region has 15 residues. Here the CDR3 DNA reads TGTGCCAGCAGCTTGGGGGGTACAGAGGGTGAAAAACTGTTTTTT. As protein: CASSLGGTEGEKLFF.

This chain uses TRBV29-1 with TRBJ2-5; TRBD2 might be the D (6 bases). V lost 1 base and J 7 bases, leaving 10 bases between the germline ends. This CDR3 is built from 12 residues. Germline assignment: CDR1 SQVTM and CDR2 ANQGSEA. The CDR3 loop reads CSVEGGTATQYF. CDR3 DNA sequence: TGCAGCGTTGAAGGCGGGACGGCGACCCAGTACTTC.

The rearrangement links TRBV6-1 to TRBJ1-2, with TRBD1 matching 9 bases. This CDR3 has 13 residues. Germline V CDR1 and CDR2: MNHNS, SASEGT. The J segment lost 4 bases and the V segment lost 6 bases, leaving 3 bases of the junction unmatched. DNA of the CDR3: TGTGCCAGCAGCCTACAGGGGGCCTATGGCTACACCTTC. It translates to CASSLQGAYGYTF.

The V and J genes are TRBV18 and TRBJ1-2; 7 bases map to TRBD1. With 4 bases clipped from V and 7 bases from J, the junction kept 15 bases outside the gene matches. Germline CDR1 reads KGHSH; CDR2 reads LQKENI. The CDR3 extends over 16 amino acids. DNA for the CDR3: TGTGCCAGCTCACTCTCAGGGACAGATAAGGACGGTGGCTACACCTTC. Translating gives CASSLSGTDKDGGYTF.

The genes are TRBV25-1 and TRBJ2-7; 8 bases are a match to TRBD1. With V trimmed by 8 bases and J by 4 bases, 10 bases remained unmatched. CDR1 is MGHDK and CDR2 is SYGVNS in the germline V gene. The CDR3 consists of 14 residues. The CDR3 bases are TGTGCCAGCCAACGAGGACAGGGTTCTTACGAGCAGTACTTC. This gives the protein CASQRGQGSYEQYF.

The V call is TRBV7-8, the J call TRBJ2-2; possibly TRBD2 for D (6 bases). V dropped 6 bases and J dropped 8 bases, with 19 bases sitting between them. The CDR3 runs 15 residues. In germline, CDR1 is SGHVS, CDR2 FQNEAQ. CDR3 protein: CASSLRDSGSGELFF. CDR3 in DNA: TGTGCCAGCAGTTTACGGGACTCCGGAAGTGGGGAGCTGTTTTTT. The full variable domain, in which reference TRBV7-8 and TRBJ2-2 provide the parts outside the CDR3, is GAGVSQSPRYKVAKRGQDVALRCDPISGHVSLFWYQQALGQGPEFLTYFQNEAQLDKSGLPSDRFFAERPEGSVSTLKIQRTQQEDSAVYLCASSLRDSGSGELFFGEGSRLTVL.

V and J are TRBV5-6 and TRBJ1-5; 7 bases map to TRBD1. The CDR3 loop spans 17 amino acids. From germline, CDR1 is SGHDT and CDR2 YYEEEE. The trim removed 4 bases at V and 5 bases at J, leaving 15 bases unmatched. Here the CDR3 DNA reads TGTGCCAGCAGCCAAGCCCGGCGACAGGGCGGGCATCAGCCCCAGCATTTT. It translates to CASSQARRQGGHQPQHF.

The chain carries TRBV30 and TRBJ2-5; 14 bases agree with TRBD2. Germline V gene sequence: CDR1 GTSNPN, CDR2 SVGIG (reference sequence). CDR3 length equals 16 residues. V trimming: 4 bases; J trimming: 1 base; junction bases outside the gene matches: 5. The CDR3 DNA follows: TGTGCCTGGACCGCGGGACTAGCGGGAGCCCAAGAGACCCAGTACTTC. Its translation: CAWTAGLAGAQETQYF.

This sequence joins TRBV28 and TRBJ1-2; no clear D gene. CDR1 is MDHEN, CDR2 SYDVKM, per germline. The CDR3 is 14 residues long. The V gene lost 8 bases and the J gene lost 4 bases, with 17 bases spanning the gap. CDR3 bases: TGTGCCAGCGAAAACAGAGGGTCAAGCTATGGCTACACCTTC. This translates into CASENRGSSYGYTF.

The J gene is TRBJ1-2, the V gene TRBV7-6; D may be TRBD1 (5 bases). With 5 bases removed from V and 2 bases from J, the gap between germline ends came to 15 bases. The CDR3 runs 15 residues. CDR1 and CDR2 from the germline V gene are SGHVS and FNYEAQ. This CDR3 reads CASSPRGEGNYGYTF. CDR3 bases: TGTGCCAGCAGCCCCCGGGGGGAAGGGAACTATGGCTACACCTTC.

CDR3 region: CASNRGDQPQHF. The CDR3 DNA follows: TGTGCCAGTAACAGGGGGGATCAGCCCCAGCATTTT. The chain couples TRBV19 to TRBJ1-5; 8 bases match TRBD1. Trimming at V came to 7 bases and at J to 5 bases, leaving 1 base not matched to a gene. Per germline, CDR1 LNHDA and CDR2 SQIVND (reference sequence). The CDR3 length is 12 residues.

V usage is TRBV7-2 and J usage is TRBJ1-1, with D perhaps matching TRBD1 (5 bases). Trimming stripped 1 base from V and 5 bases from J, with 11 bases between. The CDR3 runs 14 residues. CDR1 and CDR2 (germline): SGHTA, FQGNSA. The CDR3 loop reads CASSLVSGGTEAFF. DNA for the CDR3: TGTGCCAGCAGCTTAGTATCCGGGGGGACTGAAGCTTTCTTT.

This clone was seen a handful of times. The chain joins TRBV19 to TRBJ2-3; D uncertain. V was clipped by 5 bases and J by 2 bases, with 17 bases between them. The CDR3 has 16 amino acids. CDR1 LNHDA and CDR2 SQIVND come from the germline V gene (reference sequence). The CDR3 loop is CASSPLDRRTTDTQYF. The CDR3 DNA is TGTGCCAGTAGTCCCCTAGACCGACGTACCACAGATACGCAGTATTTT.

This chain uses TRBV6-5 with TRBJ1-2; 10 nucleotides agree with TRBD1. There are 15 residues in the CDR3. Germline CDR1 MNHEY, CDR2 SVGAGI. Unmatched junction bases numbered 10, after V lost 7 bases and J lost 5 bases. Written as DNA, the CDR3 is TGTGCCAGCACTAAACAGGACAGGGGGAATTATGGCTACACCTTC. It codes for CASTKQDRGNYGYTF.

V gene TRBV29-1 combines with J gene TRBJ1-2, with a weak D call TRBD1 (6 bases). Trimming removed 3 bases from V and 3 bases from J, with 11 bases in between. CDR1 SQVTM and CDR2 ANQGSEA come from the germline V gene. The CDR3 has 13 residues. Written as DNA, the CDR3 is TGCAGCGTTGACAGGGGCAGGGACTATGGCTACACCTTC. Protein product: CSVDRGRDYGYTF.

The chain links TRBV2 to TRBJ2-5; TRBD2 is a possible D gene (7 bases). The CDR3 is 13 residues long. Germline assignment: CDR1 SNHLY and CDR2 FYNNEI. V gave up 4 bases and J gave up 4 bases, with 10 bases separating them. CDR3 amino acids: CASSVRGAETQYF. In DNA, the CDR3 is TGTGCCAGCAGTGTCCGGGGGGCAGAGACCCAGTACTTC.

The rearrangement uses TRBV6-5 and TRBJ2-5; the D gene is possibly TRBD1 (7 bases). The CDR3 consists of 14 residues. The V gene's germline CDR1 is MNHEY and CDR2 SVGAGI. V lost 8 bases, J lost 2 bases, and 15 bases lay in between. CDR3 sequence reads: CASGGTATQETQYF. CDR3 bases: TGTGCCAGCGGAGGGACAGCGACGCAAGAGACCCAGTACTTC.

This chain uses TRBV27 with TRBJ1-6; D call uncertain. The V end lost 3 bases, the J end lost 7 bases, and 4 bases lay between the germline ends. CDR3 size: 12 residues. Germline CDR1 is MNHEY and CDR2 is SMNVEV (reference sequence). The CDR3, as DNA: TGTGCCAGCAGTTTGCTAAATTCACCCCTCCACTTT. Translation: CASSLLNSPLHF.

The chain carries TRBV27 and TRBJ2-2, with D tentatively TRBD1 (6 bases). V lost 2 bases and J 4 bases, leaving 11 bases between the germline ends. The CDR3 consists of 15 residues. Per germline, CDR1 MNHEY and CDR2 SMNVEV (reference sequence). The CDR3 region is CASSLGGHLTGELFF. The CDR3 DNA reads as TGTGCCAGCAGTTTAGGGGGACACCTCACCGGGGAGCTGTTTTTT.

The rearrangement links TRBV29-1 to TRBJ2-7, with D possibly TRBD1 on 6 matching bases. This CDR3 is 14 amino acids long. Between the trimmed V and J ends, which lost 6 bases and 2 bases, there was a span of 17 bases. Germline CDR1 reads SQVTM; CDR2 reads ANQGSEA. In DNA form, the CDR3 reads TGCAGCGTAGGAATCCGGGACATAGCCTACGAGCAGTACTTC. Amino acids: CSVGIRDIAYEQYF.

The V call is TRBV5-1, the J call TRBJ2-2; weak D call: TRBD1 (5 bases). CDR3 length: 15 amino acids. Germline values: CDR1 SGHRS, CDR2 YFSETQ. V was shortened by 3 bases and J by 0 bases, with 9 bases between the two germline ends. In nucleotides, the CDR3 is TGCGCCAGCAGCTCCGGCAGGGCGAACACCGGGGAGCTGTTTTTT. Residues: CASSSGRANTGELFF. Variable domain in full (rest from reference TRBV5-1 and TRBJ2-2): KAGVTQTPRYLIKTRGQQVTLSCSPISGHRSVSWYQQTPGQGLQFLFEYFSETQRNKGNFPGRFSGRQFSNSRSEMNVSTLELGDSALYLCASSSGRANTGELFFGEGSRLTVL.

The CDR3 loop reads CASSRTGDSGNTIYF. As DNA, the CDR3 is TGTGCCAGCAGTAGGACAGGGGATAGCGGAAACACCATATATTTT. This sequence joins TRBV27 and TRBJ1-3; 9 bases align to TRBD1. Germline CDR1 MNHEY, CDR2 SMNVEV (reference sequence). The CDR3 loop spans 15 amino acids. The J segment lost 4 bases and the V segment lost 5 bases, leaving 6 bases of the junction unmatched.

J is TRBJ1-5 and V is TRBV7-9; D is undetermined. Germline CDR1 is SEHNR and CDR2 is FQNEAQ (reference sequence). This CDR3 spans 15 amino acids. V lost 2 bases, J lost 2 bases, and 10 bases lay in between. DNA for the CDR3: TGTGCCAGCAGCTTACCCGGGGAGGGCAATCAGCCCCAGCATTTT. Encoded protein: CASSLPGEGNQPQHF. Full variable domain (remainder filled in from reference TRBV7-9 and TRBJ1-5): DTGVSQNPRHKITKRGQNVTFRCDPISEHNRLYWYRQTLGQGPEFLTYFQNEAQLEKSRLLSDRFSAERPKGSFSTLEIQRTEQGDSAMYLCASSLPGEGNQPQHFGDGTRLSIL.

The CDR3 DNA reads TGTGCCAGCACCACAGGGGGCACAGATACGCAGTATTTT. Translating gives CASTTGGTDTQYF. The chain is built from TRBV19 and TRBJ2-3, with TRBD1 identical over 7 bases. CDR3 length: 13 residues. The V gene end was trimmed by 9 bases and the J gene end by 1 base; junction bases not matched to a gene: 4. Germline CDR1 is LNHDA and CDR2 is SQIVND (reference sequence).

J is TRBJ1-1 and V is TRBV6-5, with a possible D match to TRBD1 (5 bases). The V gene lost 0 bases and the J gene lost 1 base, with 9 bases spanning the gap. Germline CDR1 and CDR2: MNHEY and SVGAGI. The CDR3 extends over 15 amino acids. This chain's CDR3 is CASSYSWGGNTEAFF. DNA of the CDR3: TGTGCCAGCAGTTACTCATGGGGGGGGAACACTGAAGCTTTCTTT.